This T cell receptor (beta chain) is drawn from a study of blood T cell repertoires in COVID-19. About the study: Donors in the United States, Italy and Spain gave samples during acute or convalescent COVID-19.

This CDR3 region has 12 residues. V was shortened by 0 bases and J by 6 bases, with 5 bases between the two germline ends. Produced via immunoSEQ multiplex PCR; TCRdb's table is partial and in-frame only. The sample contains 250,000 to 300,000 clones, more than 75% of which appear only once. Up to 2 weeks before entering the study, exposed participants had met a COVID-19 case. The sequenced sample was PBMCs or T cells enriched from blood (not recorded which). The genes are TRBV12-3 or TRBV12-4 and TRBJ1-1; D is ambiguous. The sequence came from a woman aged 45-65 years who had been exposed to COVID-19. CDR3 in amino acids: CASSLAGAEAFF. The CDR3 nucleotides are TGTGCCAGCAGTTTAGCGGGAGCTGAAGCTTTCTTT.